The present T cell receptor (beta chain) was sequenced within a study of human T cells and chemical hapten exposure. Background on the study: TCR yields per sample varied, mainly owing to small pooled library volume differences. Overall study findings and caveats: Compared with pre-sensitization or healthy control sets, expanded TCRs clustered more.

Time point in this sample: patch test 2, 6 weeks after DPC sensitization. Treatment reported: therapeutic diphenylcyclopropenone sensitization with weekly scalp DPC. The starting material, unfractionated whole blood, was used for total RNA extraction. Under the authors' procedure: Per-sample TCR counts ranged from about 20,000 to 750,000, median 95,638. Via MiXCR, TCRdb re-called the RACE reads, giving one row per CDR3 protein. V and J calls and clone size were set by TCRdb, not the authors. The profile covers about 50,000 distinct CDR3 sequences, with 8.5% to 10% appearing a single time and about 1.7% taken by the ten largest. This clonotype was picked up many times. Antigen specificity is unknown. Germline assignment: CDR1 SGDLS and CDR2 YYNGEE. With 0 bases clipped from V and 8 bases from J, the junction kept 12 bases outside the gene matches. The CDR3 runs to 17 residues.

The sample in question was whole blood, obtained in connection with sensitization to the hapten diphenylcyclopropenone (DPC). The sequence derives from a woman aged 50 to 65 with alopecia areata. Some clones in this sample may be carry-over from other donors' samples. V is TRBV9 and J is TRBJ2-1, with TRBD2 matching 9 bases. CDR3 amino acids: CASSVEPAGGIGDEQFF. The DNA of the CDR3 is TGTGCCAGCAGCGTAGAGCCAGCGGGAGGCATTGGGGATGAGCAGTTCTTC.